A selection of T cell receptor beta chains follows, all from one sample in a study of patients and donors after allogeneic stem cell transplantation. TCRdb independently ran MiXCR on the RT-PCR reads; one entry per CDR3 protein. The sample has roughly 880,000 distinct CDR3 sequences, roughly 18% seen once; the top ten hold 6%. Sequencing was performed on blood, either unsorted or a sorted T cell fraction (not recorded which). The origin of the receptors is a human donor who was either an allogeneic HSCT recipient or a stem cell or donor lymphocyte infusion donor (not recorded which). It is not recorded whose cells these are; they may come from a transplant donor. Both conserved end residues are part of each CDR3. The D gene is left open where the match is weak. Only some rows state a clone size, as once, few, many or a class for expanded clones.

J: TRBJ2-3
D: NA
V: TRBV20-1
size: NA
CDR3: CSARLATDTQYF
DNA: TGCAGTGCTCGGCTAGCAACAGATACGCAGTATTTT

J: TRBJ1-1
D: NA
V: TRBV6-1
size: NA
CDR3: CASNLFGRMNTEAFF
DNA: TGTGCCAGCAACCTTTTTGGACGGATGAACACTGAAGCTTTCTTT

J: TRBJ1-4
D: NA
V: TRBV12-3/TRBV12-4
size: NA
CDR3: CASSLKVGLYEKLFF
DNA: TGTGCCAGCAGTTTAAAGGTGGGACTTTATGAAAAACTGTTTTTT

J: TRBJ2-7
D: NA
V: TRBV6-1
size: NA
CDR3: CASSTGSGWYEQYF
DNA: TGTGCCAGCAGTACCGGATCAGGGTGGTACGAGCAGTACTTC

J: TRBJ2-3
D: NA
V: TRBV4-2
size: NA
CDR3: CASSQETGSSTDTQYF
DNA: TGTGCCAGCAGCCAAGAGACTGGCTCAAGCACAGATACGCAGTATTTT

J: TRBJ1-5
D: TRBD1
V: TRBV12-3/TRBV12-4
size: few
CDR3: CASSAGQGGTNQPQHF
DNA: TGTGCCAGCAGTGCCGGACAGGGCGGGACAAATCAGCCCCAGCATTTT

J: TRBJ2-3
D: TRBD2
V: TRBV7-8
size: NA
CDR3: CASSPLAGSPDTQYF
DNA: TGTGCCAGCAGCCCCTTAGCGGGATCACCAGATACGCAGTATTTT

J: TRBJ2-7
D: NA
V: TRBV9
size: few
CDR3: CASSVAGHGSYEQYF
DNA: TGTGCCAGCAGCGTAGCGGGTCACGGATCCTACGAGCAGTACTTC

J: TRBJ1-1
D: NA
V: TRBV2
size: few
CDR3: CASSVGRTVTEAFF
DNA: TGTGCCAGCAGTGTTGGTAGGACAGTTACTGAAGCTTTCTTT

J: TRBJ2-3
D: NA
V: TRBV27
size: NA
CDR3: CASSLYSSWKDTQYF
DNA: TGTGCCAGCAGTTTATATTCGTCGTGGAAAGATACGCAGTATTTT

J: TRBJ2-7
D: TRBD2
V: TRBV12-3/TRBV12-4
size: NA
CDR3: CASSLRAGLYEQYF
DNA: TGTGCCAGCAGTTTAAGAGCGGGGCTTTACGAGCAGTACTTC

J: TRBJ1-1
D: TRBD1
V: TRBV20-1
size: NA
CDR3: CSARVPGTGAEAFF
DNA: TGCAGTGCTAGAGTCCCTGGGACAGGGGCCGAAGCTTTCTTT

J: TRBJ1-2
D: NA
V: TRBV4-3
size: few
CDR3: CASSQEGRVDGYTF
DNA: TGCGCCAGCAGCCAAGAGGGGAGGGTAGACGGCTACACCTTC

J: TRBJ2-2
D: NA
V: TRBV4-2
size: NA
CDR3: CASSQEQSTGELFF
DNA: TGTGCCAGCAGCCAAGAACAGTCCACCGGGGAGCTGTTTTTT

J: TRBJ2-7
D: TRBD2
V: TRBV27
size: once
CDR3: CASSPTGLAGGYEQYF
DNA: TGTGCCAGCAGTCCCACTGGACTAGCGGGAGGTTACGAGCAGTACTTC

J: TRBJ1-1
D: NA
V: TRBV10-3
size: NA
CDR3: CAISVGVGGNTEAFF
DNA: TGTGCCATCAGTGTTGGGGTAGGCGGTAACACTGAAGCTTTCTTT

J: TRBJ2-5
D: NA
V: TRBV29-1
size: few
CDR3: CSVEDVGGEETQYF
DNA: TGCAGCGTTGAAGATGTTGGAGGGGAAGAGACCCAGTACTTC

J: TRBJ2-3
D: NA
V: TRBV9
size: NA
CDR3: CASSKRSTDTQYF
DNA: TGTGCCAGCAGCAAACGATCCACAGATACGCAGTATTTT

J: TRBJ2-1
D: NA
V: TRBV11-3
size: NA
CDR3: CASSLGPTGITYNEQFF
DNA: TGTGCCAGCAGCTTAGGGCCGACAGGCATCACCTACAATGAGCAGTTCTTC

J: TRBJ2-7
D: TRBD1
V: TRBV12-3/TRBV12-4
size: NA
CDR3: CASRRDRTPYEQYF
DNA: TGTGCCAGCCGACGGGACAGGACGCCCTACGAGCAGTACTTC

J: TRBJ1-5
D: NA
V: TRBV30
size: few
CDR3: CAWSVLSGNQPQHF
DNA: TGTGCCTGGAGTGTACTATCTGGCAATCAGCCCCAGCATTTT

J: TRBJ1-4
D: NA
V: TRBV12-3/TRBV12-4
size: NA
CDR3: CASTGQSGEKLFF
DNA: TGTGCCAGCACGGGACAATCGGGTGAAAAACTGTTTTTT

J: TRBJ1-1
D: NA
V: TRBV10-3
size: NA
CDR3: CAIRQGGESTEAFF
DNA: TGTGCCATCAGACAGGGAGGGGAGAGCACTGAAGCTTTCTTT

J: TRBJ1-5
D: NA
V: TRBV24-1
size: NA
CDR3: CATSGLGAEDTNQPQHF
DNA: TGTGCCACCAGTGGCTTGGGCGCCGAGGATACCAATCAGCCCCAGCATTTT

J: TRBJ2-2
D: NA
V: TRBV11-3
size: NA
CDR3: CASSSRAGNTGELFF
DNA: TGTGCCAGCAGTTCCCGCGCGGGGAACACCGGGGAGCTGTTTTTT

J: TRBJ2-7
D: TRBD2
V: TRBV20-1
size: few
CDR3: CSARDRGGGTLRSYEQYF
DNA: TGCAGTGCTAGAGATCGAGGCGGGGGGACTCTCCGGTCCTACGAGCAGTACTTC

J: TRBJ2-7
D: TRBD2
V: TRBV5-1
size: few
CDR3: CASSTGLAGAAYEQYF
DNA: TGCGCCAGCAGCACCGGACTAGCGGGAGCCGCGTACGAGCAGTACTTC

J: TRBJ2-1
D: TRBD1
V: TRBV12-3/TRBV12-4
size: few
CDR3: CATSPQGAVGHNEQFF
DNA: TGTGCCACCAGCCCCCAGGGGGCCGTCGGGCACAATGAGCAGTTCTTC

J: TRBJ2-7
D: NA
V: TRBV27
size: few
CDR3: CASLGQDRSYEQYF
DNA: TGTGCCAGCCTCGGTCAGGATCGCTCCTACGAGCAGTACTTC

J: TRBJ2-3
D: TRBD2
V: TRBV7-3
size: many
CDR3: CASSPSGGAGTDTQYF
DNA: TGTGCCAGCAGCCCTAGCGGGGGGGCCGGGACAGATACGCAGTATTTT

J: TRBJ2-3
D: TRBD1
V: TRBV11-2
size: NA
CDR3: CASSLIMRTGRPTDTQYF
DNA: TGTGCCAGCAGCTTGATCATGAGGACAGGGAGGCCCACAGATACGCAGTATTTT

J: TRBJ2-1
D: NA
V: TRBV29-1
size: NA
CDR3: CSVEEEPGQGYYNEQFF
DNA: TGCAGCGTTGAAGAGGAGCCCGGGCAGGGCTACTACAATGAGCAGTTCTTC

J: TRBJ2-7
D: TRBD2
V: TRBV19
size: few
CDR3: CASSLGTSGTLTYEQYF
DNA: TGTGCCAGTAGCTTAGGGACTAGCGGGACTCTAACCTACGAGCAGTACTTC

J: TRBJ2-5
D: NA
V: TRBV20-1
size: NA
CDR3: CSASQRQKETQYF
DNA: TGCAGTGCTAGTCAGCGACAGAAGGAGACCCAGTACTTC

J: TRBJ1-1
D: NA
V: TRBV5-6
size: many
CDR3: CASSLQGYAEAFF
DNA: TGTGCCAGCAGCTTGCAGGGATACGCTGAAGCTTTCTTT